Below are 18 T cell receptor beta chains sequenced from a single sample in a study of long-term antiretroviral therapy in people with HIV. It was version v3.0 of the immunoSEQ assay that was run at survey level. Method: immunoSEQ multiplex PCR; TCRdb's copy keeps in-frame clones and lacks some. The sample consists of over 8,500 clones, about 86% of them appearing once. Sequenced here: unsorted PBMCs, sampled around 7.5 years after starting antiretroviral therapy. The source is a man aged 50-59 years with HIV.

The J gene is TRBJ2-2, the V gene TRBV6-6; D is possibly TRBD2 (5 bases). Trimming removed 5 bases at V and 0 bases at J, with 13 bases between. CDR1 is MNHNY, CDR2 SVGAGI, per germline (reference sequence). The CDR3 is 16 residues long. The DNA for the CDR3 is TGTGCCAGCAGTCCCTCTCCCGGGACGAACACCGGGGAGCTGTTTTTT. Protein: CASSPSPGTNTGELFF.

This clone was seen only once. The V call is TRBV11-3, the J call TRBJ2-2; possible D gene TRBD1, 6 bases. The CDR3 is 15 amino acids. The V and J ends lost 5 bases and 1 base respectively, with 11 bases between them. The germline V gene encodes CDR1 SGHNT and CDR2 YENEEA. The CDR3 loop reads CASSPQDRNTGELFF. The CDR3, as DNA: TGTGCCAGCAGCCCACAGGACAGGAACACCGGGGAGCTGTTTTTT.

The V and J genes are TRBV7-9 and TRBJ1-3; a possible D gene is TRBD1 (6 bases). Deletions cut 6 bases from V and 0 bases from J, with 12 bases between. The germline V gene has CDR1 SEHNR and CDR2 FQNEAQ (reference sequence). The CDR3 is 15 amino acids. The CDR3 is CASSPTGASGNTIYF. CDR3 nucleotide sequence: TGTGCCAGCAGTCCCACGGGGGCCTCTGGAAACACCATATATTTT.

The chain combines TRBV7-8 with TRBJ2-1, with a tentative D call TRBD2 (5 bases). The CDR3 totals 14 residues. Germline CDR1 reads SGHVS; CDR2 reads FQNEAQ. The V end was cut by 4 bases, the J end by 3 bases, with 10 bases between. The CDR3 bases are TGTGCCAGCAGCTCGTACCGGGACTACAATGAGCAGTTCTTC. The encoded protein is CASSSYRDYNEQFF.

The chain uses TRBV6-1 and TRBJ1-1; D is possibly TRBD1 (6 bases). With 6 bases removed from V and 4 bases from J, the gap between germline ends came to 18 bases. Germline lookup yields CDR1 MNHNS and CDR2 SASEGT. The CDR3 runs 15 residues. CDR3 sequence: CASRGDPGHLTEAFF. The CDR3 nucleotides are TGTGCCAGCAGGGGGGACCCGGGACACCTCACTGAAGCTTTCTTT.

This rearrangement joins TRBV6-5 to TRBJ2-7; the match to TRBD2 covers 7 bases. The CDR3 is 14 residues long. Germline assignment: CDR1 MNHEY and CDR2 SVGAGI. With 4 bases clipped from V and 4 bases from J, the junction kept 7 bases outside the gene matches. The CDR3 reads CASSSLRGGYEQYF. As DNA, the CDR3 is TGTGCCAGCAGTTCTCTTCGGGGAGGGTACGAGCAGTACTTC.

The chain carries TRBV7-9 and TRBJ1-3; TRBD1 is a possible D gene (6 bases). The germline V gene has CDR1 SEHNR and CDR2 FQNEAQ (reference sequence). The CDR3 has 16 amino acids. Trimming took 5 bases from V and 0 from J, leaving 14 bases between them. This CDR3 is CASSPWTDTSGNTIYF. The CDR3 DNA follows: TGTGCCAGCAGCCCTTGGACAGACACCTCTGGAAACACCATATATTTT. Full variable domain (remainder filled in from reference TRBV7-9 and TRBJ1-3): DTGVSQNPRHKITKRGQNVTFRCDPISEHNRLYWYRQTLGQGPEFLTYFQNEAQLEKSRLLSDRFSAERPKGSFSTLEIQRTEQGDSAMYLCASSPWTDTSGNTIYFGEGSWLTVV.

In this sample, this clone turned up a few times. CDR3 nucleotides: TGTGCCTCAACTGGCAGGAAAAACGAGCAGTACTTC. Its protein product is CASTGRKNEQYF. The J gene is TRBJ2-7, the V gene TRBV5-6; unclear D gene. The V end lost 10 bases, the J end lost 5 bases, and 16 bases lay between the germline ends. The CDR3 covers 12 residues. Germline CDR1 is SGHDT and CDR2 is YYEEEE.

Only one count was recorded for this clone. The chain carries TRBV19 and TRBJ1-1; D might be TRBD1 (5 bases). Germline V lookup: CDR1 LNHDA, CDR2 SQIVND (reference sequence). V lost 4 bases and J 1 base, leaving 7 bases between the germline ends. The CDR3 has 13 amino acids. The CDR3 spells CASSTGSNTEAFF. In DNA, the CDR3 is TGTGCCAGTAGTACAGGGTCGAACACTGAAGCTTTCTTT. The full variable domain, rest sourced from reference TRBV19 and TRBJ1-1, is DGGITQSPKYLFRKEGQNVTLSCEQNLNHDAMYWYRQDPGQGLRLIYYSQIVNDFQKGDIAEGYSVSREKKESFPLTVTSAQKNPTAFYLCASSTGSNTEAFFGQGTRLTVV.

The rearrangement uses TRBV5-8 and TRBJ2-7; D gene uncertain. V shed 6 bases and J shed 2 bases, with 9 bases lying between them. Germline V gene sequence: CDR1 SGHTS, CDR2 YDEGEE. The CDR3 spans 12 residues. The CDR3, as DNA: TGTGCCAGCATCCAAGTACCCTACGAGCAGTACTTC. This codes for CASIQVPYEQYF. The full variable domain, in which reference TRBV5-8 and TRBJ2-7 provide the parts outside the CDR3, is EAGVTQSPTHLIKTRGQQATLRCSPISGHTSVYWYQQALGLGLQFLLWYDEGEERNRGNFPPRFSGRQFPNYSSELNVNALELEDSALYLCASIQVPYEQYFGPGTRLTVT.

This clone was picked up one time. CDR3 region: CASSLTGGLEGNQPQHF. The CDR3 bases are TGTGCCAGCAGCTTAACGGGGGGGCTTGAGGGCAATCAGCCCCAGCATTTT. The chain joins TRBV7-3 to TRBJ1-5, with D possibly TRBD1 on 6 matching bases. The CDR3 totals 17 residues. V was cut by 0 bases and J by 2 bases, with 14 bases left in between. Germline loops: CDR1 SGHTA, CDR2 FQGTGA.

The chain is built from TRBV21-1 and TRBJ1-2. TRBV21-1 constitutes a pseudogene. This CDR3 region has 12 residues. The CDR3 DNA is TGTGCCAGCAGCAAAAGAGGGAATGGCTACACCTTC. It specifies CASSKRGNGYTF.

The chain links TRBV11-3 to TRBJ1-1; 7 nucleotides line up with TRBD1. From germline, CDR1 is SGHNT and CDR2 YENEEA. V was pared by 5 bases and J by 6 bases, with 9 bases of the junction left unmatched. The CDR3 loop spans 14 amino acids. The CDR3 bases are TGTGCCAGCAGCCCCACAGGGGATTGGGCTGAAGCTTTCTTT. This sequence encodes CASSPTGDWAEAFF.

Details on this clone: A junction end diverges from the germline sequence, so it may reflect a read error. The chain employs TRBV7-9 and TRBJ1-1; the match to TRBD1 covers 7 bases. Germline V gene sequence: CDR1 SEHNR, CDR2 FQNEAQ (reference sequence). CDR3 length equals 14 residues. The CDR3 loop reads CASTLTGTDTEAFF. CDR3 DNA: TGTGCCAGCACCTTAACCGGGACAGACACTGAAGCTTTCTTT.

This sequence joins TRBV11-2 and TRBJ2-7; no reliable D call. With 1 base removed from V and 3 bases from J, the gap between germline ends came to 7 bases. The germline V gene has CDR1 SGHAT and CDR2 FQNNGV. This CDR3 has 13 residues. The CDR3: CASSLGSHYEQYF. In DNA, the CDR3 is TGTGCCAGCAGCTTAGGGTCCCACTACGAGCAGTACTTC.

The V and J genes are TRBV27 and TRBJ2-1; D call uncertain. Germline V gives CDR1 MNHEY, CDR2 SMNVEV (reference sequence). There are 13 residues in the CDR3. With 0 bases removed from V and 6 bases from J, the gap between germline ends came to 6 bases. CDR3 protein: CASSLSDFNEQFF. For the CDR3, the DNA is TGTGCCAGCAGTTTATCCGACTTCAATGAGCAGTTCTTC.

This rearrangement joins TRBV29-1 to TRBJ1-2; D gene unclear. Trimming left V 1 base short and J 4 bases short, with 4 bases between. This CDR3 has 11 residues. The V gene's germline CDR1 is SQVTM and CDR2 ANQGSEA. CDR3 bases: TGCAGCGTTGAAGCGTTCTATGGCTACACCTTC. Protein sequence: CSVEAFYGYTF.

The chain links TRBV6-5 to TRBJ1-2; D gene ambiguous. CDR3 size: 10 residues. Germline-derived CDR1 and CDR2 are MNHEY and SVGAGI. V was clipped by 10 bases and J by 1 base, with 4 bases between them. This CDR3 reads CATLNYGYTF. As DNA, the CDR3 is TGTGCCACCCTTAACTATGGCTACACCTTC.